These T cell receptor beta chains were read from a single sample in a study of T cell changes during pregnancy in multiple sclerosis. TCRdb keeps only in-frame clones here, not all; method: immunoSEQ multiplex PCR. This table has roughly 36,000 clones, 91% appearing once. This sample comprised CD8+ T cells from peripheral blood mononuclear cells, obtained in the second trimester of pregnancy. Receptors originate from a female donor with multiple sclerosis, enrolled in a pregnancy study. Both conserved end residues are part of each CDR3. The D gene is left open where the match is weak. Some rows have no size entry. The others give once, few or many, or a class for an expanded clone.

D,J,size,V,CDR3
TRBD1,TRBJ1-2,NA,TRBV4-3,CASSQDLAGGVYGYTF
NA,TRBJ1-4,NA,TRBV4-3,CASSQNTGYNEKLFF
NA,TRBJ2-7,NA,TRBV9,CASSARGTYEQYF
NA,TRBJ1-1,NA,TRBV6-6,CASSYSVAMTEAFF
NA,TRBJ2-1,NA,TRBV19,CASSIVSSLLYNEQFF
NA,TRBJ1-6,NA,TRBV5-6,CASSFQGPSFNSPLHF
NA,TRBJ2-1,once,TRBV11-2,CASSSWTKYNEQFF
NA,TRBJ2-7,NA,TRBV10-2,CASSESTGTHPYEQYF
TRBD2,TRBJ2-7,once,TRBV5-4,CASSIGTSGSYEQYF
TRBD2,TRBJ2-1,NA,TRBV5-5,CASSITSGVYNEQFF
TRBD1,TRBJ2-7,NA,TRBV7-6,CASSLAPGTVSYEQYF
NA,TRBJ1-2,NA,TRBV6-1,CASSEVSVGGYTF
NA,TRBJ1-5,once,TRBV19,CASSPAGISNQPQHF
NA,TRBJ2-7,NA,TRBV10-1,CASSELLDNEQYF
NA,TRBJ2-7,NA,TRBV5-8,CASSLPTALREQYF
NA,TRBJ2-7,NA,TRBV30,CAWSDWGVAEQYF
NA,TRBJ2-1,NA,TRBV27,CASSLSGGNEQFF
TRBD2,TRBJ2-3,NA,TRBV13,CASSGASGGRTDTQYF
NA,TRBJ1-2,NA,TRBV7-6,CASSFCSCQPWEGYTF
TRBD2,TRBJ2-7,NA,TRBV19,CASSIGAGRVYEQYF
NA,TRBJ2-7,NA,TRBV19,CASSMKDSGPYEQYF
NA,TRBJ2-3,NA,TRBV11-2,CASSLGWAGSTDTQYF
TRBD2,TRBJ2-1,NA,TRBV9,CASSVGQREVNEQFF
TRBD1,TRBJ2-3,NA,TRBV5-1,CASSLAEWTGRDTQYF
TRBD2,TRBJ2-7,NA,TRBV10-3,CAISESTSGGYEQYF
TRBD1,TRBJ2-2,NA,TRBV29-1,CSASRTGTAGELFF
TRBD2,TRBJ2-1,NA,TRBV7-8,CASSSKREGLNEQFF
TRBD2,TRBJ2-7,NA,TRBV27,CASSLSPGGGNEQYF
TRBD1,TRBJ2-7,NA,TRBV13,CASSSGTGSSYEQYF
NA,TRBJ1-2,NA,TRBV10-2,CASTNDIRVGGYTF
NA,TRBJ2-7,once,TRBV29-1,CSVELADYEQYF
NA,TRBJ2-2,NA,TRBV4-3,CASSQASSGTGELFF
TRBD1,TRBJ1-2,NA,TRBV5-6,CASSFRGTVVYGYTF
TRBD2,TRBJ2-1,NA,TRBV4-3,CASSQVAAASGYNEQFF
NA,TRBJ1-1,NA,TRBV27,CASSLWESGFEAFF
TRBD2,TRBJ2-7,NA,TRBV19,CASSIAGGLLNEQYF
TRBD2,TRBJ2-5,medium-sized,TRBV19,CASSWTSGRETQYF
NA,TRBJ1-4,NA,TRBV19,CASSMEGSFPTNEKLFF
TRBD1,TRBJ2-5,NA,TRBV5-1,CASSLVGTGDQETQYF
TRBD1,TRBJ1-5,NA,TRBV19,CASSIGYRGVGQPQHF
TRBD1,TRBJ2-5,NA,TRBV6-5,CASSYSAGGKTQYF
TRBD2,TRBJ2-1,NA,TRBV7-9,CASSTSESSYNEQFF
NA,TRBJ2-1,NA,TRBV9,CASSVGTFNEQFF
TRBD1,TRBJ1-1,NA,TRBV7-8,CASSFGTATAEAFF
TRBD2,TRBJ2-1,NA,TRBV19,CASSIDLSATSVTRSYNEQFF
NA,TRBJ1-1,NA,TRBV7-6,CASSLVREWPEKAFF
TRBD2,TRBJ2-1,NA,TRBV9,CASTVTSGGAYEQFF
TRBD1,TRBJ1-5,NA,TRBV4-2,CASSQGAKWGQGPNSNQPQHF
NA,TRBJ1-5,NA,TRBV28,CASSAGGVASSNQPQHF
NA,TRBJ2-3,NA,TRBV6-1,CASAGGMEVDTQYF
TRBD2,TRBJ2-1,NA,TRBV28,CASSLPSHPSGRVWNEQFF
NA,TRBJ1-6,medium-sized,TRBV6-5,CASRQGSKGSPLHF
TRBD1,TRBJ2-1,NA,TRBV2,CASSQDRGIYNEQFF
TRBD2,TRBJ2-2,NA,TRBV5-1,CASSSGTSGTGELFF
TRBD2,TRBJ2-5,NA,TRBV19,CASSVWGLAVQETQYF